What follows are 14 T cell receptor beta chains derived from one specimen sequenced in a study of CD8 T cells in ankylosing spondylitis. Overall study results and limits: A TCR beta motif made of fewer than ten highly homologous variants seemed typical of ankylosing spondylitis blood.

TCRdb ran MiXCR on the 5' RACE reads and lists one entry per CDR3 protein. This table has about 440,000 distinct CDR3 sequences, approximately 17% appearing once. The antigens these receptors bind are not known. The sequencing input was blood, either unsorted or a sorted T cell fraction (not recorded which). The receptors were sampled from a male donor with ankylosing spondylitis.

The J gene is TRBJ2-3, the V gene TRBV5-1; D is perhaps TRBD2 (5 bases). Germline V gene data show CDR1 as SGHRS and CDR2 as YFSETQ. V shed 4 bases and J shed 1 base, with 13 bases lying between them. The CDR3 runs 15 residues. Here the CDR3 reads CASSLLDWRTDTQYF. The CDR3 coding sequence is TGCGCCAGCAGCCTTTTGGACTGGCGCACAGATACGCAGTATTTT.

This clonotype was observed a few times. CDR3 loop: CASSTRQGGNYNEQFF. DNA of the CDR3: TGTGCCAGCAGCACCCGACAGGGAGGGAACTACAATGAGCAGTTCTTC. The chain has TRBV21-1 and TRBJ2-1; the table calls TRBD1, which could not be checked here. TRBV21-1 represents a pseudogene. The CDR3 length is 16 residues.

In this sample, this clonotype turned up a few times. The V call is TRBV20-1, the J call TRBJ2-3, with D perhaps TRBD1 or TRBD2 (6 bases each). The CDR3 runs to 16 residues. Trimming took off 2 bases at V and 4 bases at J, with 19 bases between the two ends. Germline-derived CDR1 and CDR2 are DFQATT and SNEGSKA (reference sequence). The CDR3 bases are TGCAGTGCTAGACCCCCAAGGGGGGCCGTCCCAGATACGCAGTATTTT. The encoded protein is CSARPPRGAVPDTQYF.

The chain recombines TRBV12-3 or TRBV12-4 with TRBJ1-3; D is unclear. This CDR3 spans 14 amino acids. Deletions cut 6 bases from V and 4 bases from J, with 13 bases between. The CDR3 is CASSRLREGNTIYF. The CDR3 bases are TGTGCCAGCAGCCGTCTGAGGGAAGGAAACACCATATATTTT.

This clonotype was counted between two and nine times. The chain is built from TRBV20-1 and TRBJ2-5; TRBD2 matches at 11 bases. The V and J ends lost 3 bases and 4 bases, in that order; junction bases with no gene match: 7. Per germline, CDR1 DFQATT and CDR2 SNEGSKA (reference sequence). The CDR3 spans 15 residues. The CDR3 DNA reads as TGCAGTGCTAGCACTAGCGGGAGTCGAAGAGAGACCCAGTACTTC. Translated, it gives CSASTSGSRRETQYF.

The chain couples TRBV6-1 to TRBJ1-1; D is unresolved. Germline-derived CDR1 and CDR2 are MNHNS and SASEGT. The CDR3 runs to 13 residues. V was clipped by 6 bases and J by 0 bases, with 8 bases between them. DNA for the CDR3: TGTGCCAGCAGGGCGGGCCTGAACACTGAAGCTTTCTTT. Translation: CASRAGLNTEAFF.

The chain has TRBV7-2 and TRBJ2-2; D uncertain. Germline CDR1 is SGHTA and CDR2 is FQGNSA. The V gene lost 2 bases and the J gene lost 0 bases, with 7 bases spanning the gap. The CDR3 is made up of 15 amino acids. The CDR3 DNA follows: TGTGCCAGCAGCTTACGACGGACGAACACCGGGGAGCTGTTTTTT. Protein: CASSLRRTNTGELFF.

This clonotype has only a few counts. The chain employs TRBV25-1 and TRBJ1-2; 7 positions match TRBD1. The CDR3 extends over 14 amino acids. The V segment lost 3 bases and the J segment 6 bases; nucleotides outside the gene matches: 7. Germline V lookup: CDR1 MGHDK, CDR2 SYGVNS. The DNA for the CDR3 is TGTGCCAGCAGTGAGGAAGGGACAGTCCATGGCTACACCTTC. Amino acids: CASSEEGTVHGYTF.

The chain carries TRBV7-9 and TRBJ1-2, with 7 bases identical to TRBD1. After removal of 3 bases from V and 5 bases from J, the junction contained 12 bases not matched to a gene. This CDR3 region has 16 residues. The germline CDR1 and CDR2 sequences are SEHNR and FQNEAQ (reference sequence). The CDR3 spells CASSFTSRQGDYGYTF. The CDR3 DNA is TGTGCCAGCAGCTTCACCAGCCGACAGGGCGATTATGGCTACACCTTC.

This chain links TRBV6-1 with TRBJ2-7, with 8 bases matching TRBD2. Germline-derived CDR1 and CDR2 are MNHNS and SASEGT. V was pared by 7 bases and J by 5 bases, with 13 bases of the junction left unmatched. The CDR3 has 15 amino acids. CDR3 amino acids: CASTRGAGGSDEQYF. The CDR3 bases are TGTGCCAGCACGCGCGGGGCGGGAGGTTCCGACGAGCAGTACTTC.

This chain uses TRBV29-1 with TRBJ1-4; D might be TRBD1 (5 bases). The CDR3 sequence is 12 residues long. Germline V gene lookup returns CDR1 SQVTM and CDR2 ANQGSEA. The CDR3 loop reads CSAEGEGEKLFF. For the CDR3, the DNA is TGCAGTGCCGAAGGGGAGGGGGAAAAACTGTTTTTT.

This CDR3 reads CASSWQGKGGYTF. DNA for the CDR3: TGTGCCAGCAGCTGGCAGGGAAAGGGTGGCTACACCTTC. The chain has TRBV7-9 and TRBJ1-2; tentative D call: TRBD1 (5 bases). Germline CDR1 and CDR2: SEHNR and FQNEAQ (reference sequence). This CDR3 contains 13 residues. Between the trimmed V and J ends, which lost 4 bases and 7 bases, there was a span of 13 bases. The full variable domain, completed using reference TRBV7-9 and TRBJ1-2, is DTGVSQNPRHKITKRGQNVTFRCDPISEHNRLYWYRQTLGQGPEFLTYFQNEAQLEKSRLLSDRFSAERPKGSFSTLEIQRTEQGDSAMYLCASSWQGKGGYTFGSGTRLTVV.

This clonotype has ten or more counts. The chain has TRBV20-1 and TRBJ2-1; D is uncertain. V shed 5 bases and J shed 0 bases, with 11 bases lying between them. The CDR3 covers 14 residues. CDR1 is DFQATT and CDR2 is SNEGSKA in the germline V gene (reference sequence). This chain's CDR3 is CSAEPRSSYNEQFF. The CDR3 DNA reads TGCAGTGCTGAGCCCCGGAGCTCCTACAATGAGCAGTTCTTC.

This clonotype was recorded a few times. Its ends do not fully match the called genes, so a read error is possible. J is TRBJ1-3 and V is TRBV2; D might be TRBD1 (5 bases). CDR1 and CDR2 from the germline V gene are SNHLY and FYNNEI. The CDR3 has 14 amino acids. The CDR3 reads CASSEGGAGNTIYF. CDR3 DNA: TGTGCCAGCAGCGAAGGAGGGGCTGGAAACACCATATATTTT. The full variable domain, its missing parts supplied by reference TRBV2 and TRBJ1-3, is EPEVTQTPSHQVTQMGQEVILRCVPISNHLYFYWYRQILGQKVEFLVSFYNNEISEKSEIFDDQFSVERPDGSNFTLKIRSTKLEDSAMYFCASSEGGAGNTIYFGEGSWLTVV.